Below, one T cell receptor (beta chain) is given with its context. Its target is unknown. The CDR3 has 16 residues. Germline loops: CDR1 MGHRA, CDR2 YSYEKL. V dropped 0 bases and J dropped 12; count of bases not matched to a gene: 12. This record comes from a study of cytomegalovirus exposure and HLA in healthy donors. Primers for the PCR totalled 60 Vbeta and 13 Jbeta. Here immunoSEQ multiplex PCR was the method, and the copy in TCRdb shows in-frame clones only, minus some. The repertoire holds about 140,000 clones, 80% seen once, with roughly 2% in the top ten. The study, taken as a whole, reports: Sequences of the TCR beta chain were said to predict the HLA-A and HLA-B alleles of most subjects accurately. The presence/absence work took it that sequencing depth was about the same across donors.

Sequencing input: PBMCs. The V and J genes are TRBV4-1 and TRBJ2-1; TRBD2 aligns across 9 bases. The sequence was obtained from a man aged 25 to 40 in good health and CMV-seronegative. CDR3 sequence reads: CASSQEGTSRSLRQFF. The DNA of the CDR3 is TGCGCCAGCAGCCAAGAAGGGACTAGCCGCTCGCTTCGGCAGTTCTTC.